This T cell receptor (beta chain) was sequenced for a study of cytomegalovirus exposure and HLA in healthy donors. Across the whole study: Early released data comprised around 80 million unique TCRs from HLA-typed donors.

Study results and limitations: Accurate prediction of HLA-A and HLA-B alleles (for most subjects) was reportedly achieved from TCR beta sequences.

This clone was observed a few times. What it binds is unknown. Primers included in the PCR were 60 Vbeta and 13 Jbeta primers. Generated by immunoSEQ multiplex PCR, the TCRdb table keeps only in-frame clones and is missing some. Here the sample spans about 190,000 clones, over 60% being singletons. This CDR3 comprises 13 residues. The germline V gene has CDR1 SGHVS and CDR2 FQNEAQ. The V segment lost 3 bases and the J segment 6 bases; nucleotides outside the gene matches: 2. The source of this sequence is a woman in her thirties in good health and CMV-seropositive. The source material was PBMCs. The chain has TRBV7-8 and TRBJ1-2; 9 nucleotides match TRBD1. The CDR3, as DNA: TGTGCCAGCAGCTTCCGGGACAGGGATGGCTACACCTTC. Its protein product is CASSFRDRDGYTF.